These 13 T cell receptor beta chains share one sample of origin, sequenced in a study of cytomegalovirus exposure and HLA in healthy donors. This PCR relied on a set of 60 Vbeta primers and 13 Jbeta primers. Measured with immunoSEQ multiplex PCR; TCRdb has only the in-frame clones, and not every one. This table has roughly 58,000 clones, 75% to 85% appearing once. Source material: PBMCs. The receptors derive from a woman in her forties in good health and CMV-seronegative.

Remarks on this clone: Other nucleotide sequences from this sample produce the same CDR3. V usage is TRBV6-5 and J usage is TRBJ1-3, with 9 bases lining up with TRBD1. The CDR3 contains 14 residues. CDR1 MNHEY and CDR2 SVGAGI come from the germline V gene. V was clipped by 6 bases and J by 0 bases; unmatched bases: 0. The CDR3 sequence is CASRTGGSGNTIYF. The CDR3 DNA sequence: TGTGCCAGCAGGACAGGGGGCTCTGGAAACACCATATATTTT.

The chain joins TRBV18 to TRBJ2-7; no firm D call. Germline V CDR1 and CDR2: KGHSH, LQKENI. The ends were cut back, 0 bases at V and 1 base at J, with 7 bases in the middle. The CDR3 consists of 14 residues. In DNA form, the CDR3 reads TGTGCCAGCTCACCACCAGTCCAGTCCTACGAGCAGTACTTC. It yields the protein CASSPPVQSYEQYF.

The rearrangement joins TRBV6-1 to TRBJ1-1; no firm D call. CDR3 length equals 13 residues. Trimming took off 3 bases at V and 1 base at J, with 6 bases between the two ends. Germline V gene sequence: CDR1 MNHNS, CDR2 SASEGT. In nucleotides, the CDR3 is TGTGCCAGCAGTGATTTACAGAACACTGAAGCTTTCTTT. Translating it yields CASSDLQNTEAFF.

In its sample, this clone was seen once. The rearrangement links TRBV6-5 to TRBJ1-5; 7 bases map to TRBD1. V was pared by 5 bases and J by 3 bases, with 7 bases of the junction left unmatched. The CDR3 contains 15 residues. Per the germline V gene, CDR1 is MNHEY and CDR2 is SVGAGI. CDR3 DNA sequence: TGTGCCAGCAGTGCCGGGACAGAGATCAATCAGCCCCAGCATTTT. It yields the protein CASSAGTEINQPQHF.

The V call is TRBV19, the J call TRBJ1-1; 7 bases are shared with TRBD1. Germline lookup yields CDR1 LNHDA and CDR2 SQIVND (reference sequence). V dropped 5 bases and J dropped 0; count of bases not matched to a gene: 3. This CDR3 spans 14 amino acids. The CDR3 sequence is CASSLQGLNTEAFF. DNA of the CDR3: TGTGCCAGTAGTTTACAGGGGTTGAACACTGAAGCTTTCTTT.

The gene calls are TRBV27 and TRBJ2-5, with D possibly TRBD1 on 6 matching bases. Germline lookup yields CDR1 MNHEY and CDR2 SMNVEV (reference sequence). With 3 bases removed from V and 3 bases from J, the gap between germline ends came to 11 bases. CDR3 length equals 14 residues. The CDR3 coding sequence is TGTGCCAGCAGTTTGCTATCAGGGGAAGAGACCCAGTACTTC. This gives the protein CASSLLSGEETQYF.

V and J are TRBV18 and TRBJ2-5; D is perhaps TRBD2 (6 bases). Germline CDR1 is KGHSH and CDR2 is LQKENI. Trimming removed 3 bases from V and 5 bases from J, with 10 bases in between. This CDR3 is 13 amino acids long. CDR3 coding DNA: TGTGCCAGCTCACCGCGGGATTTCGAGACCCAGTACTTC. It translates to CASSPRDFETQYF.

The chain carries TRBV4-3 and TRBJ2-6; the D gene is possibly TRBD1 (6 bases). Germline lookup yields CDR1 LGHNA and CDR2 YSLEER. The CDR3 is 16 residues long. Trimming took off 1 base at V and 4 bases at J, with 11 bases between the two ends. CDR3 nucleotide sequence: TGCGCCAGCAGCCAAGCCCCAGGGGACGGGGCCAACGTCCTGACTTTC. Its translation: CASSQAPGDGANVLTF.

This chain uses TRBV6-1 with TRBJ1-2; D may be TRBD1 (5 bases). Trimming pared 8 bases from V and 2 bases from J, leaving 6 bases between. The germline gives CDR1 MNHNS, CDR2 SASEGT. The CDR3 length is 11 residues. The DNA for the CDR3 is TGTGCCAGCGGGGGGAACTATGGCTACACCTTC. This translates into CASGGNYGYTF.

This chain joins TRBV29-1 and TRBJ2-1, with 8 bases aligning to TRBD2. This CDR3 is 18 amino acids long. Germline CDR1 SQVTM, CDR2 ANQGSEA. With V trimmed by 7 bases and J by 7 bases, 24 bases remained unmatched. For the CDR3, the DNA is TGCAGCGCCCATTTTGTTTTATCTATCGGGAGGGCCGGGAATGAGCAGTTCTTC. Residues: CSAHFVLSIGRAGNEQFF.

This chain's CDR3 is CASSYTGDEQFF. In nucleotides, the CDR3 is TGTGCCAGCAGTTACACAGGGGACGAGCAGTTCTTC. The genes are TRBV6-5 and TRBJ2-1, with 7 bases lining up with TRBD1. The V and J ends lost 2 bases and 10 bases, in that order; junction bases with no gene match: 2. The CDR3 loop spans 12 amino acids. Germline values: CDR1 MNHEY, CDR2 SVGAGI.

This chain uses TRBV10-3 with TRBJ1-2; D ambiguous. CDR1 ENHRY and CDR2 SYGVKD come from the germline V gene. Trimming removed 4 bases at V and 8 bases at J, with 14 bases between. The length of the CDR3 is 13 residues. In nucleotides, the CDR3 is TGTGCCATCAGTGCTGGCGGTAGAGGCGGCTACACCTTC. Translating gives CAISAGGRGGYTF.

V usage is TRBV6-1 and J usage is TRBJ2-7; D might be TRBD1 (6 bases). V was clipped by 6 bases and J by 1 base, with 16 bases between them. The CDR3 has 15 residues. The germline V gene has CDR1 MNHNS and CDR2 SASEGT. The CDR3 loop is CASRPNRARSYEQYF. For the CDR3, the DNA is TGTGCCAGCAGGCCAAACAGGGCAAGGTCCTACGAGCAGTACTTC.